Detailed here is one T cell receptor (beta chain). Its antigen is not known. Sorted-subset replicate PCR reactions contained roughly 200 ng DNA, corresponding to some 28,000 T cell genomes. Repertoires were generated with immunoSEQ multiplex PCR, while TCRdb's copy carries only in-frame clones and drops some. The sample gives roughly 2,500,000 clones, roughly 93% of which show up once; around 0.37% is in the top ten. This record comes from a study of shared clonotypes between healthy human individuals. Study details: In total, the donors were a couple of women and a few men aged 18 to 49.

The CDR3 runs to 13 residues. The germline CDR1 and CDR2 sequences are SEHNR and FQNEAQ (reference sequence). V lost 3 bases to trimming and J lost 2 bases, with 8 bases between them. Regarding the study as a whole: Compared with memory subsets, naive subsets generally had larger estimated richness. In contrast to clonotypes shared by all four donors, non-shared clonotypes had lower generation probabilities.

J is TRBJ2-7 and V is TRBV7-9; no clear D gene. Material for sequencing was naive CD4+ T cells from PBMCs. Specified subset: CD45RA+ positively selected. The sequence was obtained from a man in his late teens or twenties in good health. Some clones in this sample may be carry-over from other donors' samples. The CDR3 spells CASSFTGAYEQYF. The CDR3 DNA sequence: TGTGCCAGCAGCTTCACCGGTGCCTACGAGCAGTACTTC.